This TCR beta chain comes out of a study of metastatic and nonmetastatic thyroid tumors. About the study: Repertoires of blood and of tissue (tumor or nodule) from malignant and benign thyroid patients were compared.

CDR1 is SGHVS and CDR2 is FQNEAQ in the germline V gene. This CDR3 has 17 residues. Of note for this clone: Its antigen is unknown. A much larger clone is a single base away; this may be a read error.

Study-level points and caveats: Benign nodules were reported to have significantly lower TCR beta diversity than malignant thyroid tumors, in blood and tumor.

Using MiXCR, TCRdb re-called clones from the PCR reads. The sample lists approximately 82,000 clones; roughly an eighth were seen once. Before thyroid surgery, none of the patients had received any treatment. Sequencing was done on a sample of tumor tissue. This TCR came from a female donor with papillary thyroid cancer or a benign thyroid nodule (not recorded which). Some clones in this sample may be carry-over from other donors' samples. This chain uses TRBV7-8 with TRBJ2-6; 12 bases line up with TRBD1. The CDR3 sequence: CAGSAGQGASGANVLTF. The CDR3 DNA reads TGTGCCGGCAGCGCGGGACAGGGGGCCTCTGGGGCCAACGTCCTGACTTTC.